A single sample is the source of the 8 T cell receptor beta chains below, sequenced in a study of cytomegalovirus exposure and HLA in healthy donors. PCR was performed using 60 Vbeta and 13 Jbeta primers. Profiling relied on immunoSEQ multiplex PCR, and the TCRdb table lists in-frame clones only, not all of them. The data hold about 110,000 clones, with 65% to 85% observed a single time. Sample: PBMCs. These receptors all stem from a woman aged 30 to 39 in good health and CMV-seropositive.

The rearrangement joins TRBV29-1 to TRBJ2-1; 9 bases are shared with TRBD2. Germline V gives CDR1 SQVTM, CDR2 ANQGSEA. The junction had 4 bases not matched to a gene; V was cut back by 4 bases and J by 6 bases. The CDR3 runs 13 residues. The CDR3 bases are TGCAGCGTTGTCGCGGGAGGGCCCAATGAGCAGTTCTTC. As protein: CSVVAGGPNEQFF.

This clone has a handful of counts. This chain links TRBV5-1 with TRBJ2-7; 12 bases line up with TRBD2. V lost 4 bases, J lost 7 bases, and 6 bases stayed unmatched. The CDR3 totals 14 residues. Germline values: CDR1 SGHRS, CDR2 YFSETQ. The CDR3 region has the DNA TGCGCCAGCAGCCCCAGCGGACTAGCGGGAGAGCAGTACTTC. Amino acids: CASSPSGLAGEQYF.

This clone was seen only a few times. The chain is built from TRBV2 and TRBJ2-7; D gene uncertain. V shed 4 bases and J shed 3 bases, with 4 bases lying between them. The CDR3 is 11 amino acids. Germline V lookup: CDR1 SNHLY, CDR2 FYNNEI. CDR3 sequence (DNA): TGTGCCAGCAGTGGACTCTACGAGCAGTACTTC. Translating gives CASSGLYEQYF.

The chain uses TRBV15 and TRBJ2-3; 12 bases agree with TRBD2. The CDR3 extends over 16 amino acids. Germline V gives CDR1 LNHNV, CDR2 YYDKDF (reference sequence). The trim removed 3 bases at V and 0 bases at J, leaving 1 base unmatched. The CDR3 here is CATSSGTSGSTDTQYF. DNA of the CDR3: TGTGCCACCAGCAGCGGGACTAGCGGGAGCACAGATACGCAGTATTTT.

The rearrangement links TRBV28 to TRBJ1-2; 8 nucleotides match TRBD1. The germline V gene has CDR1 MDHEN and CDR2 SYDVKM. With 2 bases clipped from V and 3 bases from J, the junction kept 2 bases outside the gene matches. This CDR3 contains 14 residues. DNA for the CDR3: TGTGCCAGCAGTTTAGCGACAGGGGACTATGGCTACACCTTC. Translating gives CASSLATGDYGYTF.

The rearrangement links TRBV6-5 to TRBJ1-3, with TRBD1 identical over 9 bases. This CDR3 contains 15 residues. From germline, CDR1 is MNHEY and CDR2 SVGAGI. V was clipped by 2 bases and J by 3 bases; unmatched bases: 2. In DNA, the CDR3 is TGTGCCAGCAGTTACGCGACAGGGGGTGGAAACACCATATATTTT. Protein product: CASSYATGGGNTIYF.

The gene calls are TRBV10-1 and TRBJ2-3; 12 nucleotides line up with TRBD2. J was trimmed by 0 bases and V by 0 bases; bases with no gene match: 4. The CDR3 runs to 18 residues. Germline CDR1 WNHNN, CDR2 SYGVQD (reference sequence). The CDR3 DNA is TGCGCCAGCAGTGAGTCGTGGCTAGCGGGGGGGAGCACAGATACGCAGTATTTT. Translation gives CASSESWLAGGSTDTQYF.

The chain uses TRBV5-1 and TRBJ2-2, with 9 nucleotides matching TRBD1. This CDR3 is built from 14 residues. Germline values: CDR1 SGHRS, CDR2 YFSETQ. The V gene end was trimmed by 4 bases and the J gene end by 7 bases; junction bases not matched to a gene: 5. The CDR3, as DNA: TGCGCCAGCAGCCGTGACAGGGGGGTCGGGGAGCTGTTTTTT. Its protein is CASSRDRGVGELFF.